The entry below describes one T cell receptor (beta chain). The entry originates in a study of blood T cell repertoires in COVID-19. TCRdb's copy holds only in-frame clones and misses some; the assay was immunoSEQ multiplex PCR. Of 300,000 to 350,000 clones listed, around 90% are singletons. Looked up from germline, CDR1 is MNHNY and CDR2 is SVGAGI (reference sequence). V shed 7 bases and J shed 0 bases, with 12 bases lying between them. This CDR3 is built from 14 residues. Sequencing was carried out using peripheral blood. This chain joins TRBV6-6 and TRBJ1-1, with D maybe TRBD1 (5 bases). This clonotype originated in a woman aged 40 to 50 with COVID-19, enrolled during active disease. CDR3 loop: CASIKGLLNTEAFF. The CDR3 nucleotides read TGTGCCAGCATAAAGGGACTCTTGAACACTGAAGCTTTCTTT.